A single sample is the source of the 24 T cell receptor beta chains below, sequenced in a study of early T cells in non-severe SARS-CoV-2 infection. TCRdb re-called the 5' RACE reads with MiXCR, one entry per CDR3 protein. This sample carries more than 80,000 distinct CDR3 sequences, roughly 15% of them seen once, and the ten largest clones take 1.2% to 1.5%. The sequenced sample consisted of whole blood. All receptors come from an adult who was a healthcare worker with PCR-confirmed SARS-CoV-2 infection or an uninfected control (not recorded which).

This clonotype came up a few times. The chain joins TRBV5-1 to TRBJ1-6, with unresolved D. Trimming cost V 1 base and J 5 bases, with 13 bases left between them. CDR1 and CDR2 (germline): SGHRS, YFSETQ. This CDR3 comprises 16 residues. CDR3 nucleotides: TGCGCCAGCAGCTTGTCCCAACGGGGTAATAATTCACCCCTCCACTTT. It specifies CASSLSQRGNNSPLHF.

This clonotype appeared a few times. V gene TRBV18 combines with J gene TRBJ1-5, with 7 bases aligning to TRBD1. The CDR3 is made up of 14 amino acids. The germline V gene encodes CDR1 KGHSH and CDR2 LQKENI. J lost 4 bases, V lost 2 bases, and 2 bases had no gene match. In nucleotides, the CDR3 is TGTGCCAGCTCACCAGCAGGGGGTAATCAGCCCCAGCATTTT. This codes for CASSPAGGNQPQHF. The entire variable domain, with the rest obtained from reference TRBV18 and TRBJ1-5, is as follows: NAGVMQNPRHLVRRRGQEARLRCSPMKGHSHVYWYRQLPEEGLKFMVYLQKENIIDESGMPKERFSAEFPKEGPSILRIQQVVRGDSAAYFCASSPAGGNQPQHFGDGTRLSIL.

At least ten counts were recorded for this clonotype. This chain connects TRBV20-1 to TRBJ2-1; 8 positions match TRBD2. The CDR3 consists of 14 residues. Germline trimming cut 5 bases from V and 6 bases from J; bases unmatched to any gene: 9. The germline CDR1 and CDR2 sequences are DFQATT and SNEGSKA (reference sequence). The CDR3 is CSAPGTRSSNEQFF. The DNA for the CDR3 is TGCAGTGCTCCCGGGACTAGGTCTTCCAATGAGCAGTTCTTC.

The table lists this clonotype with many counts. This sequence joins TRBV9 and TRBJ2-1; D uncertain. Germline CDR1 and CDR2: SGDLS and YYNGEE. V lost 2 bases, J lost 4 bases, and 13 bases lay in between. The CDR3 is made up of 15 amino acids. The CDR3 nucleotides read TGTGCCAGCAGCGTTCTGAATCACCCTTACAATGAGCAGTTCTTC. Encoded protein: CASSVLNHPYNEQFF.

This clonotype was picked up many times. V usage is TRBV20-1 and J usage is TRBJ1-4; weak D call: TRBD1 (5 bases). This CDR3 is built from 15 residues. V dropped 6 bases and J dropped 5 bases, with 19 bases sitting between them. Germline V gene sequence: CDR1 DFQATT, CDR2 SNEGSKA (reference sequence). CDR3 nucleotides: TGCAGTGCCCGAGACGCGGGACGGATCAATGAAAAACTGTTTTTT. Encoded protein: CSARDAGRINEKLFF.

The rearrangement uses TRBV25-1 and TRBJ2-1; unclear D gene. This CDR3 has 12 residues. CDR1 and CDR2 from the germline V gene are MGHDK and SYGVNS. The germline V and J ends were trimmed by 2 bases and 4 bases, with 3 bases remaining between them. The CDR3 is CASSERYNEQFF. As DNA, the CDR3 is TGTGCCAGCAGTGAACGGTACAATGAGCAGTTCTTC. Supplemented by reference TRBV25-1 and TRBJ2-1, the full variable domain reads EADIYQTPRYLVIGTGKKITLECSQTMGHDKMYWYQQDPGMELHLIHYSYGVNSTEKGDLSSESTVSRIRTEHFPLTLESARPSHTSQYLCASSERYNEQFFGPGTRLTVL.

The chain couples TRBV29-1 to TRBJ2-2; perhaps TRBD2 as D (7 bases). This CDR3 comprises 14 residues. The V gene lost 3 bases and the J gene lost 4 bases, with 12 bases spanning the gap. Germline V gene lookup returns CDR1 SQVTM and CDR2 ANQGSEA. CDR3 loop: CSVDGGPGTGELFF. DNA of the CDR3: TGCAGCGTTGACGGGGGGCCGGGCACCGGGGAGCTGTTTTTT.

This clonotype was detected many times. V and J are TRBV12-3 or TRBV12-4 and TRBJ2-5; D is ambiguous. This CDR3 is built from 15 residues. Between the trimmed V and J ends, which lost 2 bases and 1 base, there was a span of 11 bases. Here the CDR3 DNA reads TGTGCCAGCAGTTTACCCCCTACCCCCCAAGAGACCCAGTACTTC. As protein: CASSLPPTPQETQYF.

The chain employs TRBV14 and TRBJ2-4, with no clear D. Germline CDR1 reads SGHDN; CDR2 reads FVKESK. The CDR3 contains 13 residues. Trimming pared 3 bases from V and 8 bases from J, leaving 11 bases between. In DNA form, the CDR3 reads TGTGCCAGCAGCCAGATAGGGCAGGACATTCAGTACTTC. It codes for CASSQIGQDIQYF.

In this sample, this clonotype turned up a few times. The V gene is TRBV5-1, the J gene TRBJ2-7; 8 bases align to TRBD2. V lost 3 bases and J lost 6; bases outside the gene matches: 11. The CDR3 has 15 residues. Germline values: CDR1 SGHRS, CDR2 YFSETQ. CDR3: CASSSTSGLEAEQYF. The CDR3 DNA is TGCGCCAGCAGCTCCACCTCGGGACTAGAGGCCGAGCAGTACTTC.

This clonotype was seen more than once but under ten times. Written as DNA, the CDR3 is TGTGCCTGGAGCAGGGTAAATTCACCCCTCCACTTT. It yields the protein CAWSRVNSPLHF. The V gene is TRBV30, the J gene TRBJ1-6, with D perhaps TRBD1 (5 bases). This CDR3 spans 12 amino acids. V was pared by 3 bases and J by 7 bases, with 7 bases between. Germline V gene sequence: CDR1 GTSNPN, CDR2 SVGIG (reference sequence).

This sequence joins TRBV29-1 and TRBJ2-5; D might be TRBD2 (5 bases). CDR1 and CDR2 from the germline V gene are SQVTM and ANQGSEA. CDR3 size: 12 residues. V gave up 7 bases and J gave up 0 bases, with 9 bases separating them. The CDR3 here is CSASYDQETQYF. The CDR3, as DNA: TGCAGCGCTAGCTATGACCAAGAGACCCAGTACTTC.

This clonotype has a handful of counts. This sequence joins TRBV29-1 and TRBJ1-2; unclear D gene. Per the germline V gene, CDR1 is SQVTM and CDR2 is ANQGSEA. The CDR3 is 11 amino acids. V was pared by 6 bases and J by 3 bases, with 8 bases between. The CDR3 reads CSVGDYYGYTF. The CDR3 nucleotides read TGCAGCGTGGGCGATTACTATGGCTACACCTTC.

The sample holds a few counts of this clonotype. The chain links TRBV10-2 to TRBJ2-7, with D perhaps matching TRBD2 (5 bases). This CDR3 contains 19 residues. Per germline, CDR1 WSHSY and CDR2 SAAADI. The V end lost 3 bases, the J end lost 3 bases, and 27 bases lay between the germline ends. The CDR3 spells CASSDRKSLFRARGYEQYF. The CDR3 region has the DNA TGCGCCAGCAGTGATCGGAAGTCGCTATTTAGGGCTCGGGGCTACGAGCAGTACTTC.

This clonotype was seen at least ten times. This chain uses TRBV7-3 with TRBJ1-1; D not certain. Germline V gene data show CDR1 as SGHTA and CDR2 as FQGTGA. This CDR3 is built from 13 residues. With 3 bases removed from V and 1 base from J, the gap between germline ends came to 6 bases. The CDR3 reads CASSLERNTEAFF. CDR3 nucleotides: TGTGCCAGCAGCTTGGAGCGGAACACTGAAGCTTTCTTT.

In its sample, this clonotype was seen many times. This chain uses TRBV20-1 with TRBJ2-5; a weak D match, TRBD2 (6 bases). V lost 1 base to trimming and J lost 6 bases, with 12 bases between them. Germline V lookup: CDR1 DFQATT, CDR2 SNEGSKA (reference sequence). CDR3 length: 13 amino acids. The chain's CDR3 is CSARVGAGKTQYF. In nucleotides, the CDR3 is TGCAGTGCTAGAGTTGGGGCGGGGAAGACCCAGTACTTC.

This clonotype was seen only a few times. V is TRBV7-2 and J is TRBJ2-4; D might be TRBD1 or TRBD2, each matching 5 bases. Looked up from germline, CDR1 is SGHTA and CDR2 is FQGNSA. The CDR3 extends over 16 amino acids. Trimming took off 4 bases at V and 3 bases at J, with 16 bases between the two ends. CDR3 residues: CASSSQNARGKNIQYF. DNA of the CDR3: TGTGCCAGCAGCTCTCAGAACGCGAGGGGCAAAAACATTCAGTACTTC.

This clonotype occurred a few times. V and J are TRBV7-2 and TRBJ1-1; D gene unclear. Between the trimmed V and J ends, which lost 0 bases and 7 bases, there was a span of 12 bases. This CDR3 region has 14 residues. In germline, CDR1 is SGHTA, CDR2 FQGNSA. The CDR3 sequence: CASSLAQANGEAFF. The CDR3 DNA reads as TGTGCCAGCAGCTTAGCGCAGGCGAATGGTGAAGCTTTCTTT.

This chain uses TRBV30 with TRBJ2-3; TRBD1 is a possible D gene (5 bases). Trimming cost V 0 bases and J 4 bases, with 11 bases left between them. CDR1 and CDR2 from the germline V gene are GTSNPN and SVGIG (reference sequence). This CDR3 comprises 14 residues. The CDR3 here is CAWSVGSGPDTQYF. In DNA, the CDR3 is TGTGCCTGGAGTGTAGGGTCAGGGCCAGATACGCAGTATTTT. Supplemented by reference TRBV30 and TRBJ2-3, the full variable domain reads SQTIHQWPATLVQPVGSPLSLECTVEGTSNPNLYWYRQAAGRGLQLLFYSVGIGQISSEVPQNLSASRPQDRQFILSSKKLLLSDSGFYLCAWSVGSGPDTQYFGPGTRLTVL.

The chain carries TRBV5-4 and TRBJ2-7; 8 bases map to TRBD2. The germline V gene encodes CDR1 SGHNT and CDR2 YYREEE (reference sequence). The V gene end was trimmed by 4 bases and the J gene end by 2 bases; junction bases not matched to a gene: 2. There are 13 residues in the CDR3. Here the CDR3 DNA reads TGTGCCAGCAGCACGGGACTAGCCTACGAGCAGTACTTC. This encodes CASSTGLAYEQYF.

This clonotype was seen repeatedly, ten times or more. The chain employs TRBV6-4 and TRBJ1-1; D is unclear. This CDR3 has 15 residues. The germline V and J ends were trimmed by 3 bases and 1 base, with 12 bases remaining between them. Germline assignment: CDR1 MRHNA and CDR2 SNTAGT. CDR3 residues: CASSEANRPNTEAFF. CDR3 bases: TGTGCCAGCAGTGAGGCTAACAGACCGAACACTGAAGCTTTCTTT.

This clonotype has at least ten counts. This sequence joins TRBV3-1 and TRBJ1-2, with D possibly being TRBD1 (5 bases). Germline V gene sequence: CDR1 LGHDT, CDR2 YNNKEL (reference sequence). This CDR3 comprises 13 residues. Trimming left V 4 bases short and J 2 bases short, with 8 bases between. DNA for the CDR3: TGTGCCAGCAGCCCCGACAGCAACTATGGCTACACCTTC. Translated: CASSPDSNYGYTF.

The sample holds a few counts of this clonotype. The CDR3 DNA is TGTGCCAGCAGCTTGTCTAGCGGGCGAACGCAGTATTTT. Translated: CASSLSSGRTQYF. J is TRBJ2-3 and V is TRBV5-4, with 8 nucleotides matching TRBD2. CDR3 size: 13 residues. CDR1 is SGHNT and CDR2 is YYREEE in the germline V gene (reference sequence). Trimming took 1 base from V and 9 from J; bases not matched to a gene: 4.

On this clonotype: A clone one base away is much larger, so this may be a read error. The rearrangement links TRBV10-2 to TRBJ2-3; D remains unclear. Germline assignment: CDR1 WSHSY and CDR2 SAAADI. Trimming left V 0 bases short and J 1 base short, with 14 bases between. The CDR3 has 17 amino acids. The CDR3 DNA sequence: TGCGCCAGCAGTGAGTCGCGACTCCCACCTGGCACAGATACGCAGTATTTT. It encodes CASSESRLPPGTDTQYF.